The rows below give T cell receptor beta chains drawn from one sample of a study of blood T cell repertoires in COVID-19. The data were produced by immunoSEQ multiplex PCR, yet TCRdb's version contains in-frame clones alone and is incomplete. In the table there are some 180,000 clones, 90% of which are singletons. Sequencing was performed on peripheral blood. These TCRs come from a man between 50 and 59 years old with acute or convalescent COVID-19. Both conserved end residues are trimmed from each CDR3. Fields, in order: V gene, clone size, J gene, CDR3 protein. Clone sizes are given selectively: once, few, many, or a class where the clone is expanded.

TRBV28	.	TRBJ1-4	ASTLRQGFEKLF
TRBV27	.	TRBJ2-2	ASSLSVNTGELF
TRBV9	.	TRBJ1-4	ASSVSRGGEKLF
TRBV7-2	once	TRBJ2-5	ASSLLGETQY
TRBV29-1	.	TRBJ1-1	SVDRGLRKANTEAF
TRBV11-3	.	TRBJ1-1	ASSSGEARAF
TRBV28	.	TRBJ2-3	ASRGRSSGRAGTDTQY
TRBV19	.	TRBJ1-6	ASRRGTASDRSPLH
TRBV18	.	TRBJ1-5	ASSLGQVGNQPQH
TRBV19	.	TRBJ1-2	ASSYRGNYGYT
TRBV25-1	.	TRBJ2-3	ASSESGLFYTQY
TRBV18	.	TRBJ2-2	ASSPLTGYTGELF
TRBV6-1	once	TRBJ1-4	ASSEREKLF
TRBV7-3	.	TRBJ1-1	ASSLRGRPMNTEAF
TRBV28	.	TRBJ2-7	ASSLSPSATYEQY
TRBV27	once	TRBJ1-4	ASKPGLDEKLF
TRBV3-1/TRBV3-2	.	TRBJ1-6	ASTYRDRNSPLH
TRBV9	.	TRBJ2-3	ASSVEGGDTQY
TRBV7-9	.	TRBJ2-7	ASSWDRSVYEQY
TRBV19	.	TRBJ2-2	ASSPASGSTGELF
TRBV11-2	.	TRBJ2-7	ASSLGVARAYEQY
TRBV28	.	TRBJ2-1	ASDRDRHNEQF
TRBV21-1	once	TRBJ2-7	ASSKGGTSGRSSEQY
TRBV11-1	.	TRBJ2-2	ASSLARTGVTGELF
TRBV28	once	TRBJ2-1	ASSSRTSGGEQF
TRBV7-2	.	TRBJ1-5	ASSTGQGSNQPQH
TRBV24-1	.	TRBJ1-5	ATGRGANSNQPQH
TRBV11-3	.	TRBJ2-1	ASSPTSGDYNEQF
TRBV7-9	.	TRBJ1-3	ASSKQLASGNTIY
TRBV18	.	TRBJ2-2	ASSPLSQGLYTGELF
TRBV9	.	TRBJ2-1	ASSGGLAGNEQF
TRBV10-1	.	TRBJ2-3	ASSESVLAGGGTDTQY
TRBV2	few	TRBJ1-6	ASSWGAYNSPLH
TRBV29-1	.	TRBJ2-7	SASGGRLYEQY
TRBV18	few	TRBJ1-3	ASSPRVFGGSGNTIY
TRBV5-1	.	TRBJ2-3	ASSLRGTRGDTQY
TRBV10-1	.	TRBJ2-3	ASSESSSGVTDTQY
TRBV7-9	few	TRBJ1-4	ASSLGQGTNEKLF
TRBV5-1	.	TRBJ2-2	ASSLGGQGAGGELF
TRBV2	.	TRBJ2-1	ASSGLAGVGEQF
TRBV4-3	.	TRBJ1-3	ASSQRQGNTIY
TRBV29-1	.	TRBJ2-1	SVESAGYNEQF
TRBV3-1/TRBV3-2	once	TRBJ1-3	ASSPTDRGLASGNTIY
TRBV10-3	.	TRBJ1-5	AISGQGNSNQPQH
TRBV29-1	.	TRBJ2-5	SVSSGPGTQY
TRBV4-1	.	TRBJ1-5	ASSQEIMQFSQPQH
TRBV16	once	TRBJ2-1	ASSHTTGLDNEQF
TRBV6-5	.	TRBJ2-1	ASRLDGTYNEQL
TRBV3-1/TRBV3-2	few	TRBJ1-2	ASSPSPTGNYGYT
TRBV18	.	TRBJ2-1	ASSGDSRYNEQF
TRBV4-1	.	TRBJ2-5	ASSRGQGLTQETQY
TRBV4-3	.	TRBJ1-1	ASSQDTRENTEAF
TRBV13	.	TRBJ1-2	ATRHGEGYGYT
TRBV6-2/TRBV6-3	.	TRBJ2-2	ASSYGWDRGSGELF
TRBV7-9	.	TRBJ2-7	ASSWGQGRAYEQY
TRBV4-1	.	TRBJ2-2	ASSHTRDRVNTGELF
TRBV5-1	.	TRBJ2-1	ASSLVEGRFSGEQF